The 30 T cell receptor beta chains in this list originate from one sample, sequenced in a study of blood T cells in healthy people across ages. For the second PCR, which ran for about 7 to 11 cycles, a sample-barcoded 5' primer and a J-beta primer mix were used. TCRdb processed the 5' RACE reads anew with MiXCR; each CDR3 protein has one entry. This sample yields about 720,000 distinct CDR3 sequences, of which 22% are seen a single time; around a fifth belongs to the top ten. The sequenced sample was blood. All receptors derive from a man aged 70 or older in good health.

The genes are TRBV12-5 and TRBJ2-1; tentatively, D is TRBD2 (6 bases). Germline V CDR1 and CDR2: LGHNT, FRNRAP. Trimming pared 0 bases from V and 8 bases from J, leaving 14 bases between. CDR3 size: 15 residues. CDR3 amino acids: CASGLVRRGEDEQFF. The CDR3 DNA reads TGTGCTAGTGGTTTGGTACGGCGGGGTGAGGATGAGCAGTTCTTC. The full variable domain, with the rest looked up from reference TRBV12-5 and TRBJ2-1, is DARVTQTPRHKVTEMGQEVTMRCQPILGHNTVFWYRQTMMQGLELLAYFRNRAPLDDSGMPKDRFSAEMPDATLATLKIQPSEPRDSAVYFCASGLVRRGEDEQFFGPGTRLTVL.

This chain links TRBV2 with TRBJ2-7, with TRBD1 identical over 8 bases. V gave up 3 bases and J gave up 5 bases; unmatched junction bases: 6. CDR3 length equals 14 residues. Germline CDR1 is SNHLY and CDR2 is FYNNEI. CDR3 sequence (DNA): TGTGCCAGCAGTGATGACAGGGGCTACCACGAGCAGTACTTC. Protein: CASSDDRGYHEQYF. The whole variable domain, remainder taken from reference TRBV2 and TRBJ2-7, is EPEVTQTPSHQVTQMGQEVILRCVPISNHLYFYWYRQILGQKVEFLVSFYNNEISEKSEIFDDQFSVERPDGSNFTLKIRSTKLEDSAMYFCASSDDRGYHEQYFGPGTRLTVT.

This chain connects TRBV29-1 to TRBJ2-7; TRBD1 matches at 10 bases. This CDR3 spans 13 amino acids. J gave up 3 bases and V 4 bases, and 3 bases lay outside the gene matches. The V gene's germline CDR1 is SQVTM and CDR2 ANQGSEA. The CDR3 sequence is CSVVDRGNYEQYF. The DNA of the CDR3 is TGCAGCGTTGTGGACAGGGGGAACTACGAGCAGTACTTC.

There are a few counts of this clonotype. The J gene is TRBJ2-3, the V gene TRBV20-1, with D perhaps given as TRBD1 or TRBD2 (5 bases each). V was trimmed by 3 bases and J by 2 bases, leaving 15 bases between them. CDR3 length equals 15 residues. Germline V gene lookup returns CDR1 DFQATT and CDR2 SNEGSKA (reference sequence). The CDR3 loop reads CSASPGAPHTDTQYF. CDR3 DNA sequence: TGCAGTGCTAGTCCCGGGGCCCCACACACAGATACGCAGTATTTT.

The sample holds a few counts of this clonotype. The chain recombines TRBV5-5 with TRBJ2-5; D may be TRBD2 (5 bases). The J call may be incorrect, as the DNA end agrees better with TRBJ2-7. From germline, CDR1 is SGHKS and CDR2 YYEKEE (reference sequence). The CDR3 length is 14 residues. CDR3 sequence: CASSQGPGSYEQYF. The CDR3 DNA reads TGTGCCAGCAGCCAAGGCCCGGGGTCCTACGAGCAGTACTTC.

The CDR3, as DNA: TGTGCCAGCAGCGCCCCGAGGGACAGGGGGTTGGACGGGGAGCTGTTTTTT. It specifies CASSAPRDRGLDGELFF. The chain links TRBV7-2 to TRBJ2-2; 11 bases match TRBD1. J gave up 7 bases and V 5 bases, and 12 bases lay outside the gene matches. In germline, CDR1 is SGHTA, CDR2 FQGNSA. The CDR3 totals 17 residues.

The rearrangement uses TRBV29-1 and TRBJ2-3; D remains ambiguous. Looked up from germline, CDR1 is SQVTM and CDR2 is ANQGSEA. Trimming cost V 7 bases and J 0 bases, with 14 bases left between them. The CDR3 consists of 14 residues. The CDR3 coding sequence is TGCAGCGGTGTACGGCCTCCTAGCACAGATACGCAGTATTTT. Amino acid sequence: CSGVRPPSTDTQYF.

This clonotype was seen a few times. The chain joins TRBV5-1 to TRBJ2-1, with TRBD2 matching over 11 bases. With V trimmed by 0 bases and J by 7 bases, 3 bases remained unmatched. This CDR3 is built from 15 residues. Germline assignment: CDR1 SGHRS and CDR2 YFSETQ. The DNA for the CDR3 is TGCGCCAGCAGCTTGGCAACTAGCGGGAGTAATGAGCAGTTCTTC. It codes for CASSLATSGSNEQFF.

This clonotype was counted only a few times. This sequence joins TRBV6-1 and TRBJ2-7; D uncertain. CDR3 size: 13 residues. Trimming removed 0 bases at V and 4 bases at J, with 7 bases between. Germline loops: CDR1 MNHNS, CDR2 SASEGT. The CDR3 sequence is CASSEAVGYEQYF. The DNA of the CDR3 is TGTGCCAGCAGTGAAGCTGTGGGTTACGAGCAGTACTTC.

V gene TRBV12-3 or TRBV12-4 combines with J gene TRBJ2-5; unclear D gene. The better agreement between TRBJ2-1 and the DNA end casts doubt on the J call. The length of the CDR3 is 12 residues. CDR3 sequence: CASSFRDNEQFF. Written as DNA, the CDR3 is TGTGCCAGCAGTTTCCGTGACAATGAGCAGTTCTTC.

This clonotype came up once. The CDR3 nucleotides read TGTGCCAGCAGCTTAGGCGGGGCCGCCCACTACGAGCAGTACGTC. Amino acids: CASSLGGAAHYEQYV. This chain uses TRBV11-2 with TRBJ2-7, with D possibly being TRBD2 (6 bases). V lost 1 base to trimming and J lost 3 bases, with 13 bases between them. Germline CDR1 is SGHAT and CDR2 is FQNNGV. This CDR3 spans 15 amino acids.

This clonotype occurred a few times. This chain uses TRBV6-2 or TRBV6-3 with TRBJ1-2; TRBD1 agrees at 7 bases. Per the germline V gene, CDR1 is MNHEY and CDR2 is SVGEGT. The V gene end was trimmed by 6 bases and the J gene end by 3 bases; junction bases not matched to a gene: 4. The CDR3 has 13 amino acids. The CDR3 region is CASSHDRDYGYTF. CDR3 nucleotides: TGTGCCAGCAGCCACGACAGGGACTATGGCTACACCTTC.

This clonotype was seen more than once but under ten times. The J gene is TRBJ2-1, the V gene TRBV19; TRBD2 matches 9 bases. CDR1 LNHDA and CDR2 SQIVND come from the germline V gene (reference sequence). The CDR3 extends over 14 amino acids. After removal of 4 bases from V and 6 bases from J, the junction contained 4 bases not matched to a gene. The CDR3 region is CASSTTSGSNEQFF. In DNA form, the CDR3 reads TGTGCCAGTAGTACGACTAGCGGATCCAATGAGCAGTTCTTC.

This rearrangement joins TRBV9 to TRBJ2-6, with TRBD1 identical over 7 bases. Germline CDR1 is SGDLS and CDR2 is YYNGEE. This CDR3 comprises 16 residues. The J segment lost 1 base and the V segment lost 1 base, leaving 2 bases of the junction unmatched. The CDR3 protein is CASSVNRGSGANVLTF. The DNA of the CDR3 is TGTGCCAGCAGCGTAAACAGGGGATCTGGGGCCAACGTCCTGACTTTC. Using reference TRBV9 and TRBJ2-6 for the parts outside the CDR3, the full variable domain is DSGVTQTPKHLITATGQRVTLRCSPRSGDLSVYWYQQSLDQGLQFLIQYYNGEERAKGNILERFSAQQFPDLHSELNLSSLELGDSALYFCASSVNRGSGANVLTFGAGSRLTVL.

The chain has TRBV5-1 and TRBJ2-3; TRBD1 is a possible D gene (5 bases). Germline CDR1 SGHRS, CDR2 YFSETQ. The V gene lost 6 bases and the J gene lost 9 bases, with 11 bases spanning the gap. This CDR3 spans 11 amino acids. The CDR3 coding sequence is TGCGCCAGCAAGGGGCCCAACACGCAGTATTTT. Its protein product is CASKGPNTQYF.

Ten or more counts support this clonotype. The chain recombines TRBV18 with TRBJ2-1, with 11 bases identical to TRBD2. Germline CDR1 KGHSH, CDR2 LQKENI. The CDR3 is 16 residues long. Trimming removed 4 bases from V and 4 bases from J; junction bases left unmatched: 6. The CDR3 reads CASSQPGLAEYNEQFF. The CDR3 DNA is TGTGCCAGCTCACAACCGGGACTAGCGGAATACAATGAGCAGTTCTTC.

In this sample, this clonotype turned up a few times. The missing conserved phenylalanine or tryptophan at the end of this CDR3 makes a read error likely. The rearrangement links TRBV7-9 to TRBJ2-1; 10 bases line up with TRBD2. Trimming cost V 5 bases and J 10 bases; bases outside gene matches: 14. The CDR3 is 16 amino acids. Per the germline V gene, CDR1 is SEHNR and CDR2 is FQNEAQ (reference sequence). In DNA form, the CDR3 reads TGTGCCAGCAGCCCTAGGAGGAGCGGGGGGGCAGGGGAGCAGTTCGTC. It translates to CASSPRRSGGAGEQFV.

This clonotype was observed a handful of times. In nucleotides, the CDR3 is TGCGCCAGCAGGGCCGCCACAGGGCTTCGTACAGATACGCAGTATTTT. The encoded protein is CASRAATGLRTDTQYF. The rearrangement uses TRBV10-2 and TRBJ2-3; TRBD1 is a possible D gene (6 bases). Deletions cut 6 bases from V and 3 bases from J, with 19 bases between. The CDR3 length is 16 residues. CDR1 and CDR2 (germline): WSHSY, SAAADI.

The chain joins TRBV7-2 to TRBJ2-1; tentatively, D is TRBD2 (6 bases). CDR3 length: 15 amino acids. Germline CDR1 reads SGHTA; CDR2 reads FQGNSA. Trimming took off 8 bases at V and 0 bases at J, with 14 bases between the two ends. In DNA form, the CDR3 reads TGTGCCAGCGCCTTAGCGGTTCCCTCCTACAATGAGCAGTTCTTC. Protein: CASALAVPSYNEQFF.

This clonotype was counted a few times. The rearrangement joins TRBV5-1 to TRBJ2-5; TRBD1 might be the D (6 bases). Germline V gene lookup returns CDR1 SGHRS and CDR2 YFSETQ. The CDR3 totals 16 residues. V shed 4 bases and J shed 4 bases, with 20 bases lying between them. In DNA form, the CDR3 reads TGCGCCAGCAGCCCCCCACAGGGTGTCGTATCAGAGACCCAGTACTTC. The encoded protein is CASSPPQGVVSETQYF.

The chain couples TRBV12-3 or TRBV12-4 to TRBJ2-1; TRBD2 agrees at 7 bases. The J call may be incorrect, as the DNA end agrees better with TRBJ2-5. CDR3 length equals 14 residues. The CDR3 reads CASSFSGIWETQYF. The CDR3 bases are TGTGCCAGCAGTTTCAGCGGGATCTGGGAGACCCAGTACTTC.

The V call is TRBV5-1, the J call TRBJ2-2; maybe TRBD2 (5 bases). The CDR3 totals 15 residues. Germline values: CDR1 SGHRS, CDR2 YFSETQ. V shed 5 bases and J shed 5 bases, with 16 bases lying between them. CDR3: CASSLNSPGTGELFF. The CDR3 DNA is TGCGCCAGCAGTCTTAACAGCCCGGGAACCGGGGAGCTGTTTTTT. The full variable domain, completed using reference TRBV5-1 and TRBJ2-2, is KAGVTQTPRYLIKTRGQQVTLSCSPISGHRSVSWYQQTPGQGLQFLFEYFSETQRNKGNFPGRFSGRQFSNSRSEMNVSTLELGDSALYLCASSLNSPGTGELFFGEGSRLTVL.

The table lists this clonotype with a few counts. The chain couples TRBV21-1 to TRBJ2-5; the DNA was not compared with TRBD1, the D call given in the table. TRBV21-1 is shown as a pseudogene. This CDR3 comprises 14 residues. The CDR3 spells CASSKAGAAETQYF. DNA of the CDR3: TGTGCCAGCAGCAAAGCAGGGGCCGCCGAGACCCAGTACTTC.

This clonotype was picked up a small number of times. The CDR3 nucleotides are TGCGCCAGCAGCGAACCGGGGGTAGATACGCAGTATTTT. Its translation is CASSEPGVDTQYF. The chain joins TRBV5-1 to TRBJ2-3, with a weak D call TRBD2 (6 bases). Between the trimmed V and J ends, which lost 4 bases and 5 bases, there was a span of 11 bases. Germline CDR1 and CDR2: SGHRS and YFSETQ. The CDR3 loop spans 13 amino acids.

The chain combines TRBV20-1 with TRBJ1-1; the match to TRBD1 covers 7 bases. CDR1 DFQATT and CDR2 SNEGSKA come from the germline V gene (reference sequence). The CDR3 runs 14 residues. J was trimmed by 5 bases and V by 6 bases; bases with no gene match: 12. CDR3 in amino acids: CSAATDREGTEAFF. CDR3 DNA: TGCAGTGCCGCAACCGACAGGGAAGGAACTGAAGCTTTCTTT.

For the CDR3, the DNA is TGTGCCAGCAGCCAATCTAGCGGGGAGACCCAGTACTTC. Protein sequence: CASSQSSGETQYF. The rearrangement links TRBV3-1 to TRBJ2-5; 8 bases are a match to TRBD2. V shed 2 bases, J shed 5 bases, and the junction held 1 base outside the gene matches. The CDR3 is 13 amino acids. CDR1 is LGHDT and CDR2 is YNNKEL in the germline V gene (reference sequence).

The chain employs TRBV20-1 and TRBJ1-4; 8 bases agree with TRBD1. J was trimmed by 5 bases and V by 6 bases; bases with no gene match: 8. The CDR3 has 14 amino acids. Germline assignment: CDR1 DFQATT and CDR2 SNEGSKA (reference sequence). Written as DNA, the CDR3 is TGCAGTGCCCAAATTCAGGGGGCCAATGAAAAACTGTTTTTT. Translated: CSAQIQGANEKLFF.

The CDR3 coding sequence is TGTGCCAGCAGCCAAGTCTTAGCGGGAGTCGGTGAGCAGTTCTTC. Translated: CASSQVLAGVGEQFF. The chain uses TRBV3-1 and TRBJ2-1, with 9 positions matching TRBD2. CDR3 size: 15 residues. CDR1 and CDR2 (germline): LGHDT, YNNKEL (reference sequence). The ends lost 1 base at V and 9 bases at J; junction bases unmatched: 7.

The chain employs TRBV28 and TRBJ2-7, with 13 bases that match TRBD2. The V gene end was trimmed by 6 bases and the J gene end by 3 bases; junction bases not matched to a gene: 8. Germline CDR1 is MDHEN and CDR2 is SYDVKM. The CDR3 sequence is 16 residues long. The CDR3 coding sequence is TGTGCCAGCAGCTCGGCCGGGACTAGCGGGGTCTACGAGCAGTACTTC. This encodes CASSSAGTSGVYEQYF.

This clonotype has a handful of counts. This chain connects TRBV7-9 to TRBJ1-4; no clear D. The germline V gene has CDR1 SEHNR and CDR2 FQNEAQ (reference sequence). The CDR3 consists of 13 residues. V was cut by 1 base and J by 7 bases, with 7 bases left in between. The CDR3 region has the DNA TGTGCCAGCAGCTTAGGTTCAGTTGAAAAACTGTTTTTT. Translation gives CASSLGSVEKLFF.